The next 27 T cell receptor beta chains were all read from a single sample in a study of Graves' ophthalmopathy and Graves' hyperthyroidism. RNA transcripts served as template for amplifying TCR beta CDR3 sequences. The workflow started with a first-round RT-PCR run with HTBI primers and then moved on to a second-round multiplex PCR. TCRdb re-analysed the multiplex PCR reads in MiXCR, keeping a single row per CDR3 protein. Here the sample spans under 400,000 distinct CDR3 sequences, 17% being singletons. Material for sequencing was peripheral blood. These TCRs come from an adult man with Graves' ophthalmopathy.

This clonotype was observed a few times. This sequence joins TRBV5-1 and TRBJ1-1; possibly TRBD1 for D (5 bases). With 0 bases removed from V and 6 bases from J, the gap between germline ends came to 12 bases. The CDR3 sequence is 14 residues long. Looked up from germline, CDR1 is SGHRS and CDR2 is YFSETQ. CDR3 nucleotide sequence: TGCGCCAGCAGCTTGGAGGCAGGGATGGCTGAAGCTTTCTTT. Amino acid sequence: CASSLEAGMAEAFF.

This clonotype came up many times. This clone may be a read error of a much larger clone one base away. This chain links TRBV24-1 with TRBJ1-1; 7 bases line up with TRBD1. The germline CDR1 and CDR2 sequences are KGHDR and SFDVKD. V lost 3 bases, J lost 0 bases, and 0 bases stayed unmatched. The CDR3 sequence is 14 residues long. CDR3 sequence reads: CATSDGTVNTEAFF. In DNA form, the CDR3 reads TGTGCCACCAGTGATGGGACAGTGAACACTGAAGCTTTCTTT.

This clonotype came up many times. The V gene is TRBV20-1, the J gene TRBJ2-2; D may correspond to TRBD1 or TRBD2 (5 bases each). The V and J ends lost 7 bases and 6 bases respectively, with 18 bases between them. The germline gives CDR1 DFQATT, CDR2 SNEGSKA (reference sequence). This CDR3 spans 14 amino acids. The CDR3 nucleotides read TGCAGTGTTAAACCCGGGGCCCGGCCCGGGGAGCTGTTTTTT. It is translated as CSVKPGARPGELFF.

Many counts were recorded for this clonotype. The chain employs TRBV9 and TRBJ2-2; a possible D gene is TRBD2 (5 bases). Germline CDR1 SGDLS, CDR2 YYNGEE. This CDR3 contains 13 residues. The V and J ends lost 2 bases and 7 bases respectively, with 9 bases between them. The CDR3 is CASSVRADGELFF. The CDR3 DNA reads as TGTGCCAGCAGCGTGAGGGCTGACGGGGAGCTGTTTTTT.

At least ten counts were recorded for this clonotype. The rearrangement links TRBV5-1 to TRBJ2-6, with D unresolved. CDR1 and CDR2 (germline): SGHRS, YFSETQ. CDR3 length: 17 amino acids. The germline V and J ends were trimmed by 1 base and 3 bases, with 14 bases remaining between them. In nucleotides, the CDR3 is TGCGCCAGCAGCTTGTTAGGCCGCATGGTTGGGGCCAACGTCCTGACTTTC. It translates to CASSLLGRMVGANVLTF.

This chain joins TRBV6-1 and TRBJ1-4; 9 nucleotides match TRBD1. The CDR3 is 14 residues long. Germline CDR1 and CDR2: MNHNS and SASEGT. After removal of 6 bases from V and 8 bases from J, the junction contained 7 bases not matched to a gene. CDR3 region: CASRRDRDSEKLFF. The CDR3 DNA reads as TGTGCCAGCAGAAGGGACAGGGATTCCGAAAAACTGTTTTTT.

The sample holds many counts of this clonotype. The rearrangement uses TRBV6-5 and TRBJ1-6; tentatively, D is TRBD1 (5 bases). V shed 8 bases and J shed 3 bases, with 8 bases lying between them. The CDR3 contains 13 residues. From germline, CDR1 is MNHEY and CDR2 SVGAGI. The CDR3 sequence is CASAGGYNSPLHF. In DNA, the CDR3 is TGTGCCAGCGCCGGGGGCTATAATTCACCCCTCCACTTT.

This clonotype was picked up many times. The chain uses TRBV6-2 or TRBV6-3 and TRBJ1-1, with D hard to call. From germline, CDR1 is MNHEY and CDR2 SVGEGT. CDR3 size: 13 residues. V shed 7 bases and J shed 1 base, with 10 bases lying between them. The CDR3 here is CASKLYRNTEAFF. The CDR3 DNA reads TGTGCCAGCAAGCTCTACAGGAACACTGAAGCTTTCTTT.

This clonotype was seen many times. For the CDR3, the DNA is TGCAGTGCTCAGGCAAGATACACTGAAGCTTTCTTT. Its translation is CSAQARYTEAFF. The chain combines TRBV20-1 with TRBJ1-1; no reliable D call. The CDR3 sequence is 12 residues long. Germline V gene lookup returns CDR1 DFQATT and CDR2 SNEGSKA (reference sequence). V gave up 5 bases and J gave up 3 bases, with 10 bases separating them.

With respect to this clonotype: One end of the junction varies from germline; a read error may be responsible. The chain combines TRBV12-3 or TRBV12-4 with TRBJ1-1; 11 positions match TRBD1. The CDR3 runs 13 residues. DNA for the CDR3: TGTGCCAGCAGCCTGGACAGGGGGCCGGGAGCTTGCTTT. Protein: CASSLDRGPGACF.

This clonotype was counted between two and nine times. The chain uses TRBV11-2 and TRBJ2-2; TRBD2 matches 9 bases. CDR1 and CDR2 (germline): SGHAT, FQNNGV. The CDR3 is made up of 15 amino acids. Unmatched junction bases numbered 7, after V lost 10 bases and J lost 1 base. The CDR3 is CATPRTSVNTGELFF. The CDR3 DNA follows: TGTGCCACCCCGCGGACTAGCGTGAACACCGGGGAGCTGTTTTTT.

This clonotype was counted ten times or more. The genes are TRBV30 and TRBJ1-2, with TRBD1 matching 7 bases. V shed 0 bases and J 3 bases; nucleotides not matched to a gene: 7. The CDR3 totals 15 residues. CDR1 and CDR2 (germline): GTSNPN, SVGIG (reference sequence). The CDR3 spells CAWSVGGGADYGYTF. In nucleotides, the CDR3 is TGTGCCTGGAGTGTAGGAGGGGGCGCCGACTATGGCTACACCTTC. The full variable domain, its missing parts supplied by reference TRBV30 and TRBJ1-2, is SQTIHQWPATLVQPVGSPLSLECTVEGTSNPNLYWYRQAAGRGLQLLFYSVGIGQISSEVPQNLSASRPQDRQFILSSKKLLLSDSGFYLCAWSVGGGADYGYTFGSGTRLTVV.

This clonotype was picked up many times. The chain recombines TRBV29-1 with TRBJ2-5, with D hard to call. Germline lookup yields CDR1 SQVTM and CDR2 ANQGSEA. This CDR3 spans 13 amino acids. The V and J ends lost 1 base and 3 bases respectively, with 9 bases between them. The CDR3 bases are TGCAGCGTTGAAGGAGGTACAAAAGAGACCCAGTACTTC. Residues: CSVEGGTKETQYF.

This clonotype appeared many times. The chain joins TRBV5-1 to TRBJ1-1; no clear D. Trimming stripped 3 bases from V and 2 bases from J, with 17 bases between. CDR3 size: 16 residues. Germline assignment: CDR1 SGHRS and CDR2 YFSETQ. The CDR3 sequence: CASSSTYRRSNTEAFF. The CDR3 DNA is TGCGCCAGCAGCTCGACCTATCGGAGGTCCAACACTGAAGCTTTCTTT.

The V gene is TRBV18, the J gene TRBJ1-2, with 8 bases that match TRBD1. The V gene's germline CDR1 is KGHSH and CDR2 LQKENI. The trim removed 1 base at V and 0 bases at J, leaving 13 bases unmatched. The CDR3 extends over 19 amino acids. CDR3: CASSPLQGAGIPANYGYTF. CDR3 nucleotide sequence: TGTGCCAGCTCACCACTTCAGGGGGCAGGGATCCCGGCTAACTATGGCTACACCTTC.

In its sample, this clonotype was seen many times. The genes are TRBV30 and TRBJ2-7; D could derive from TRBD1 or TRBD2 (5 bases each). The CDR3 loop spans 14 amino acids. The germline CDR1 and CDR2 sequences are GTSNPN and SVGIG (reference sequence). Trimming shortened V by 0 bases and J by 4 bases, and 13 bases separated the two germline ends. CDR3 protein: CAWSVRAGRYEQYF. For the CDR3, the DNA is TGTGCCTGGAGTGTGAGGGCAGGGAGATACGAGCAGTACTTC.

This clonotype was seen repeatedly, ten times or more. The CDR3 region is CASSPSEKGGTEAFF. Written as DNA, the CDR3 is TGTGCCAGCAGCCCTTCTGAAAAAGGAGGCACTGAAGCTTTCTTT. The V and J genes are TRBV3-1 and TRBJ1-1; D not certain. V was trimmed by 4 bases and J by 4 bases, leaving 16 bases between them. The CDR3 loop spans 15 amino acids. CDR1 is LGHDT and CDR2 is YNNKEL in the germline V gene (reference sequence).

In this sample, this clonotype turned up many times. The rearrangement joins TRBV2 to TRBJ1-5, with 7 bases aligning to TRBD1. The CDR3 consists of 14 residues. Germline CDR1 is SNHLY and CDR2 is FYNNEI. J was trimmed by 5 bases and V by 7 bases; bases with no gene match: 8. The CDR3 region is CASTGGTADQPQHF. The CDR3 DNA reads TGTGCCAGCACCGGAGGGACAGCGGATCAGCCCCAGCATTTT.

Notes on this clonotype: A much more abundant neighbour one base away suggests this may be a read error. The rearrangement uses TRBV7-2 and TRBJ1-1; D call uncertain. Trimming stripped 5 bases from V and 9 bases from J, with 16 bases between. Germline CDR1 and CDR2: SGHTA and FQGNSA. CDR3 length equals 13 residues. For the CDR3, the DNA is TGTACCAGCAGCCCAGACATGTCCCTTCAAGCTTTCTTT. Residues: CTSSPDMSLQAFF.

The genes are TRBV7-2 and TRBJ2-7; TRBD1 might be the D (5 bases). The germline V gene encodes CDR1 SGHTA and CDR2 FQGNSA. The length of the CDR3 is 14 residues. Trimming cost V 5 bases and J 3 bases, with 14 bases left between them. In nucleotides, the CDR3 is TGTGCCAGCAGCACAGTACCAGGGCGCTACGAGCAGTACTTC. It encodes CASSTVPGRYEQYF.

This clonotype was recorded many times. This chain connects TRBV11-1 to TRBJ2-7; 7 positions agree with TRBD1. The CDR3 runs to 16 residues. J lost 4 bases, V lost 3 bases, and 12 bases had no gene match. Germline V lookup: CDR1 SGHAT, CDR2 FQDESV (reference sequence). The CDR3 spells CASSLAGGIGMYEQYF. CDR3 in DNA: TGTGCCAGCAGCTTGGCAGGGGGAATAGGGATGTACGAGCAGTACTTC.

This clonotype was picked up many times. The chain links TRBV10-3 to TRBJ2-5; no clear D gene. CDR3 length: 17 residues. Trimming left V 0 bases short and J 2 bases short, with 16 bases between. Per the germline V gene, CDR1 is ENHRY and CDR2 is SYGVKD. In DNA form, the CDR3 reads TGTGCCATCAGTGAGTCGACCGGCCGAGCCGTACAAGAGACCCAGTACTTC. Its protein is CAISESTGRAVQETQYF.

This clonotype was observed many times. The chain couples TRBV20-1 to TRBJ1-5; maybe TRBD1 (5 bases). This CDR3 comprises 14 residues. Trimming stripped 5 bases from V and 1 base from J, with 12 bases between. Germline V gene sequence: CDR1 DFQATT, CDR2 SNEGSKA (reference sequence). The CDR3 DNA sequence: TGCAGTGCTCGGGCCGGGGGGAGCAATCAGCCCCAGCATTTT. Its protein product is CSARAGGSNQPQHF.

Comment on this clonotype: A much larger clonotype is one base distant, so this may be a read error. This chain joins TRBV6-5 and TRBJ1-5; the D gene is possibly TRBD1 (6 bases). The germline CDR1 and CDR2 sequences are MNHEY and SVGAGI. The CDR3 spans 16 residues. The germline V and J ends were trimmed by 0 bases and 2 bases, with 11 bases remaining between them. CDR3: CASSYSLGGGNQPQHF. CDR3 sequence (DNA): TGTGCCAGCAGTTACTCCTTAGGGGGAGGCAATCAGCCCCAGCATTTT.

The sample holds many counts of this clonotype. In nucleotides, the CDR3 is TGTGCCAGTAGTGACCGGGACAGAGCCTCCTACGAGCAGTACTTC. It is translated as CASSDRDRASYEQYF. V and J are TRBV19 and TRBJ2-7; 7 bases fit TRBD1. Trimming took 5 bases from V and 0 from J; bases not matched to a gene: 7. Germline-derived CDR1 and CDR2 are LNHDA and SQIVND (reference sequence). The CDR3 extends over 15 amino acids. The variable domain in full, with the rest retrieved from reference TRBV19 and TRBJ2-7, is DGGITQSPKYLFRKEGQNVTLSCEQNLNHDAMYWYRQDPGQGLRLIYYSQIVNDFQKGDIAEGYSVSREKKESFPLTVTSAQKNPTAFYLCASSDRDRASYEQYFGPGTRLTVT.

This clonotype was recorded many times. This sequence joins TRBV30 and TRBJ1-1; possibly TRBD1 for D (6 bases). CDR3 length: 13 residues. The V end lost 0 bases, the J end lost 5 bases, and 10 bases lay between the germline ends. Germline V CDR1 and CDR2: GTSNPN, SVGIG (reference sequence). This CDR3 is CAWSVGQGTEAFF. The CDR3 DNA is TGTGCCTGGAGTGTAGGGCAGGGGACTGAAGCTTTCTTT. Drawing the rest from reference TRBV30 and TRBJ1-1, the complete variable domain is SQTIHQWPATLVQPVGSPLSLECTVEGTSNPNLYWYRQAAGRGLQLLFYSVGIGQISSEVPQNLSASRPQDRQFILSSKKLLLSDSGFYLCAWSVGQGTEAFFGQGTRLTVV.

This clonotype showed up many times. The chain is built from TRBV12-3 or TRBV12-4 and TRBJ2-4; no clear D gene. This CDR3 has 13 residues. Between the trimmed V and J ends, which lost 1 base and 6 bases, there was a span of 7 bases. The CDR3 bases are TGTGCCAGCAGTTTAGGGCAGCTAAACATTCAGTACTTC. This gives the protein CASSLGQLNIQYF.